The rows below give T cell receptor beta chains drawn from one sample of a study of shared clonotypes between healthy human individuals. Repertoires were generated with immunoSEQ multiplex PCR, while TCRdb's copy carries only in-frame clones and drops some. The sample contains around 1.5 million clones, 98% of which appear only once. What was sequenced was naive CD4+ T cells sorted from blood. The receptor source for this set is a man aged 25-45 years in good health. Both conserved end residues are part of each CDR3. A D gene is named only where the DNA matches it firmly. The size of a clone is reported for some rows only, either as once, few or many, or as a class for expanded clones.

>NA|TRBJ2-7|TRBV7-9|TRBD1
TGTGCCAGCAGCTTAGAAGGGGGCGACGAGCAGTACTTC
CASSLEGGDEQYF
>NA|TRBJ1-1|TRBV18|NA
TGTGCCAGCTCACTACAGGTGAACACTGAAGCTTTCTTT
CASSLQVNTEAFF
>NA|TRBJ1-2|TRBV6-5|TRBD1
TGTGCCAGCAGTTATTTCGCCGGGACAGGGGGTGGAGGCTACACCTTC
CASSYFAGTGGGGYTF
>NA|TRBJ1-1|TRBV7-7|NA
TGTGCTAGCAGCCCAGACAGAGGCGCTGAAGCTTTCTTT
CASSPDRGAEAFF
>NA|TRBJ2-1|TRBV7-9|NA
TGTGCCAGCAGCGAGCTAGCAGGTGAGCAGTTCTTC
CASSELAGEQFF
>NA|TRBJ1-2|TRBV29-1|TRBD1
TGCAGCGTTACTTCCACAGGGGACGTTGGCTACACCTTC
CSVTSTGDVGYTF
>NA|TRBJ2-5|TRBV11-2|NA
TGTGCCAGCAGTTCGGGGACGAAAGAGACCCAGTACTTC
CASSSGTKETQYF
>NA|TRBJ1-4|TRBV4-1|NA
TGCGCCAGCAGCTTCCCGGGAGCCGAAAAACTGTTTTTT
CASSFPGAEKLFF
>NA|TRBJ2-7|TRBV4-3|TRBD2
TGCGCCAGCAGCCAAGTAGCGGGAGGTGCCTACGAGCAGTACTTC
CASSQVAGGAYEQYF
>NA|TRBJ1-2|TRBV28|TRBD1
TGTGCCAGCAGTAAAACAGGGGCGTTTTATGGCTACACCTTC
CASSKTGAFYGYTF
>NA|TRBJ2-3|TRBV5-1|NA
TGCGCCAGCAGCTTCGGGAGTGGGGCCACAGATACGCAGTATTTT
CASSFGSGATDTQYF
>NA|TRBJ2-3|TRBV18|NA
TGTGCCAGCTCACCGACACCGAGCACAGATACGCAGTATTTT
CASSPTPSTDTQYF
>NA|TRBJ1-2|TRBV5-6|NA
TGTGCCAGCAGCTTGGGAAACTATAACTATGGCTACACCTTC
CASSLGNYNYGYTF
>NA|TRBJ2-2|TRBV11-3|TRBD2
TGTGCCAGCAGCCCGCATAGCGGGAGGAACGGGGAGCTGTTTTTT
CASSPHSGRNGELFF
>few|TRBJ2-7|TRBV2|NA
TGTGCCAGCAGTGAACTGAACTACGAGCAGTACTTC
CASSELNYEQYF
>NA|TRBJ2-5|TRBV20-1|NA
TGCAGTGCTGCGGCGGGGGAGACCCAGTACTTC
CSAAAGETQYF
>NA|TRBJ1-2|TRBV11-2|NA
TGTGCCAGCAGCACACGACGGGGATTGAGCTACACCTTC
CASSTRRGLSYTF
>once|TRBJ2-2|TRBV6-4|TRBD1
TGTGCCAGCAGAGGACAGGGACCGGCCGGGGAGCTGTTTTTT
CASRGQGPAGELFF
>NA|TRBJ2-1|TRBV6-5|TRBD2
TGTGCCAGCAGTTACTCGGACCTAGCGGGACCGTCTGAGCAGTTCTTC
CASSYSDLAGPSEQFF
>NA|TRBJ2-2|TRBV10-1|NA
TGCGCCAGCAGCCGGGGGACCGGGGAGCTGTTTTTT
CASSRGTGELFF
>NA|TRBJ2-3|TRBV5-1|NA
TGCGCCAGCAGCGGGGGACGGGCAGATACGCAGTATTTT
CASSGGRADTQYF
>NA|TRBJ2-3|TRBV9|NA
TGTGCCAGCAGCAATAGCGGCCCTCCGGGAGATACGCAGTATTTT
CASSNSGPPGDTQYF
>NA|TRBJ1-5|TRBV19|TRBD1
TGTGCCAGTAGTATAGGTAAGGGGGCAGGGGGCTTATCTCAGCCCCAGCATTTT
CASSIGKGAGGLSQPQHF
>NA|TRBJ2-1|TRBV14|TRBD2
TGTGCCAGCAGCCAAGAGTTGCTAGCGGGCAATGAGCAGTTCTTC
CASSQELLAGNEQFF
>NA|TRBJ1-5|TRBV10-3|TRBD1
TGTGCCATCAGTACAGCCGACAGGGGGCTTTATCAGCCCCAGCATTTT
CAISTADRGLYQPQHF
>NA|TRBJ2-3|TRBV2|NA
TGTGCCAGCAGTGCCAGGAGCACCTCCACAGATACGCAGTATTTT
CASSARSTSTDTQYF
>NA|TRBJ2-2|TRBV11-2|NA
TGTGCCAGCAGCTTAGCAAATGCCCCCTATGACTGGACCGGGGAGCTGTTTTTT
CASSLANAPYDWTGELFF
>NA|TRBJ2-7|TRBV6-5|NA
TGTGCCAGCAGTTACTCCCGCGGTCCCTCCTACGAGCAGTACTTC
CASSYSRGPSYEQYF
>NA|TRBJ2-1|TRBV5-1|NA
TGCGCCAGCAGCAATGACAAGTACAATGAGCAGTTCTTC
CASSNDKYNEQFF
>NA|TRBJ2-3|TRBV9|TRBD2
TGTGCCAGCGGAGCGGGAGGGACAGATACGCAGTATTTT
CASGAGGTDTQYF
>NA|TRBJ2-3|TRBV9|TRBD2
TGTGCCAGCAGCGTAGCTGTACTAGCGGGAGGGCCAGTAACAGATACGCAGTATTTT
CASSVAVLAGGPVTDTQYF
>NA|TRBJ1-5|TRBV27|NA
TGTGCCAGCAGTATGGGACTCAATAGCAATCAGCCCCAGCATTTT
CASSMGLNSNQPQHF
>NA|TRBJ2-7|TRBV7-2|NA
TGTGCCAGCAGCTTAGCGCACAGGGGAGGCGAGCAGTACTTC
CASSLAHRGGEQYF
>NA|TRBJ2-5|TRBV10-2|NA
TGCGCCAGCAGTGAAAGTCAGTACCAAGAGACCCAGTACTTC
CASSESQYQETQYF
>once|TRBJ2-1|TRBV5-1|NA
TGCGCCAGCAGCTTCGTGGACAGAGACAATGAGCAGTTCTTC
CASSFVDRDNEQFF
>NA|TRBJ1-2|TRBV19|TRBD1
TGTGCCAGTAGTATAGGTGGGACAGGCCTCTATGGCTACACCTTC
CASSIGGTGLYGYTF
>NA|TRBJ2-7|TRBV5-1|TRBD1
TGCGCCAGCAGCCCGACAGGGACGTGGTACGAGCAGTACTTC
CASSPTGTWYEQYF
>NA|TRBJ2-2|TRBV5-1|TRBD1
TGCGCCAGCAGCTTCACCGGACAGGGGAAGACCGGGGAGCTGTTTTTT
CASSFTGQGKTGELFF
>NA|TRBJ1-2|TRBV7-2|NA
TGTGCCAGCAGCTTAGTAGGGTTTAATAATGGCTACACCTTC
CASSLVGFNNGYTF
>NA|TRBJ2-1|TRBV7-9|TRBD2
TGTGCCAGCAGCTTACGGGCGGGTAGCGGGGACAATGAGCAGTTCTTC
CASSLRAGSGDNEQFF
>NA|TRBJ1-4|TRBV18|TRBD1
TGTGCCAGCTCACCACCGGCCGGGGACAGGGCGACAAAACTGTTTTTT
CASSPPAGDRATKLFF
>once|TRBJ2-7|TRBV4-1|NA
TGCGCCAGCAGCCAATTGGGGCTGGGCGAGCAGTACTTC
CASSQLGLGEQYF
>NA|TRBJ1-2|TRBV6-5|TRBD1
TGTGCCAGCAGTTACTCCGGGACAGGGGGCTATGGCTACACCTTC
CASSYSGTGGYGYTF
>once|TRBJ2-3|TRBV10-1|TRBD2
TGCGCCAGCAGTGGTGGTAGCGGGAGCACAGATACGCAGTATTTT
CASSGGSGSTDTQYF
>once|TRBJ1-2|TRBV4-3|NA
TGCGCCAGCAGCCAAGATCTGGGGGACTATGGCTACACCTTC
CASSQDLGDYGYTF
>NA|TRBJ1-1|TRBV5-5|NA
TGTGCCAGCAGCCGCCTACAGGGGAACACTGAAGCTTTCTTT
CASSRLQGNTEAFF
>NA|TRBJ2-1|TRBV19|TRBD2
TGTGCCAGTAGTATAGAAGGACTAGCGGGAGGAGGGTCCTACAATGAGCAGTTCTTC
CASSIEGLAGGGSYNEQFF
>NA|TRBJ2-3|TRBV9|NA
TGTGCCAGCAGCGTAGACGGCCAGTTAGGGGGAGATACGCAGTATTTT
CASSVDGQLGGDTQYF